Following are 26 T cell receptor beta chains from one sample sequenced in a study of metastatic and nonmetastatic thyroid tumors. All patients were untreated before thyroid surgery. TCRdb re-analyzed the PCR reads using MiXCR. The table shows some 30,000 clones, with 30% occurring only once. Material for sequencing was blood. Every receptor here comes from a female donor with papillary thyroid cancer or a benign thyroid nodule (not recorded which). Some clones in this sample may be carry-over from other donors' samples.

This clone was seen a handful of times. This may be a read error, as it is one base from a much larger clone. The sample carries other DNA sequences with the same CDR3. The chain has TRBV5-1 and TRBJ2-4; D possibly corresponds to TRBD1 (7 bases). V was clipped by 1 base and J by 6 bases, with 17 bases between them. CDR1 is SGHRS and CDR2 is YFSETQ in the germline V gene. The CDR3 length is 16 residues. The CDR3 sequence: CASSLTQGGGGNIQYF. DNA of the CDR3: TGCGCCAGCAGCTTGACCCAGGGGGGAGGTGGAAACATTCAGTACTTC.

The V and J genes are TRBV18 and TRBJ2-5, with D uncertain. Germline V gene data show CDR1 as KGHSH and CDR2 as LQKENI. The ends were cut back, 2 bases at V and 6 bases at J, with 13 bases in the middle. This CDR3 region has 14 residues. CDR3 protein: CASSPEGLAQTQYF. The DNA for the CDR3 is TGTGCCAGCTCACCAGAAGGTCTGGCTCAGACCCAGTACTTC.

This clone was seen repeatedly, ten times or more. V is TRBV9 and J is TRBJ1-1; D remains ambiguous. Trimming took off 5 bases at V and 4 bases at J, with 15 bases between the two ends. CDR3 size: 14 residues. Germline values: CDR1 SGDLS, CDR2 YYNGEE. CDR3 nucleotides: TGTGCCAGCAGTTACTTCGAGTCGGGCACTGAAGCTTTCTTT. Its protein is CASSYFESGTEAFF.

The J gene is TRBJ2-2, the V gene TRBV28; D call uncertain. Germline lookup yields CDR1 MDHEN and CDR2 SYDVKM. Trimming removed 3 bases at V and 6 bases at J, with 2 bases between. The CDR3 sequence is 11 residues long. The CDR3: CASSLAGELFF. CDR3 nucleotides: TGTGCCAGCAGTTTGGCCGGGGAGCTGTTTTTT.

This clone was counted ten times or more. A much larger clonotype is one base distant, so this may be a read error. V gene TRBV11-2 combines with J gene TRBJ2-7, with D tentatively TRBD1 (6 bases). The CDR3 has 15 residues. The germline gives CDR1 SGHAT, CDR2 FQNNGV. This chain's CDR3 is CAGSLATDRGGEQYF. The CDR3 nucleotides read TGTGCCGGCAGCTTAGCGACGGATAGAGGGGGCGAGCAGTACTTC.

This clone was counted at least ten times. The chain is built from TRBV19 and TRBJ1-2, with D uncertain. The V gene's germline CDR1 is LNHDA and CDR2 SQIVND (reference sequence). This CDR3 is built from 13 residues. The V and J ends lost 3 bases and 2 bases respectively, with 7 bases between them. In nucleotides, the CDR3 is TGTGCCAGTAGTATTGACGGAAACTATGGCTACACCTTC. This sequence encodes CASSIDGNYGYTF.

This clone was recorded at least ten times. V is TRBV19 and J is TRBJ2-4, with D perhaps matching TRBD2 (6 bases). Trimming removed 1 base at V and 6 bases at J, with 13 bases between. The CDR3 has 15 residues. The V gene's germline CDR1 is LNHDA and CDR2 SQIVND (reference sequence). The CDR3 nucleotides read TGTGCCAGTAGTATAGTTTTAGGGGACTCAAACATTCAGTACTTC. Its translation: CASSIVLGDSNIQYF.

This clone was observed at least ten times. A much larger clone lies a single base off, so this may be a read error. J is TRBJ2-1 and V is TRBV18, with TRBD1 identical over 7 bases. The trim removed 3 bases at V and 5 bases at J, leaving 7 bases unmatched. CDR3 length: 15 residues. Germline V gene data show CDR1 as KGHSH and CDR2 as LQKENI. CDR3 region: CASSPRQGTHNEQFF. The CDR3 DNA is TGTGCCAGCTCACCCCGACAGGGTACGCACAATGAGCAGTTCTTC.

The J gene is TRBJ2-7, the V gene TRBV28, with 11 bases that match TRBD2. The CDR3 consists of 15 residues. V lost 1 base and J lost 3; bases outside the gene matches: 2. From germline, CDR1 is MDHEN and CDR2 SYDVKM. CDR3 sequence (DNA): TGTGCCAGCAGTTTATCCGGGACTAGCGGCTACGAGCAGTACTTC. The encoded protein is CASSLSGTSGYEQYF.

CDR3 residues: CASSSGFAGQLTDTQYF. CDR3 nucleotides: TGTGCCAGCAGTAGTGGATTTGCGGGACAGTTGACAGATACGCAGTATTTT. V and J are TRBV27 and TRBJ2-3; possible D gene TRBD1, 7 bases. Germline V lookup: CDR1 MNHEY, CDR2 SMNVEV (reference sequence). Trimming pared 5 bases from V and 3 bases from J, leaving 21 bases between. The CDR3 covers 17 residues.

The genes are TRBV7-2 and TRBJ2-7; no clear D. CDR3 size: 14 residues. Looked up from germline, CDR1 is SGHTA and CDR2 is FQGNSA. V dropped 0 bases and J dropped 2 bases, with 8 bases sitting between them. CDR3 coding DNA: TGTGCCAGCAGCTTAGCCGGCCTCGCCTACGAGCAGTACTTC. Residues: CASSLAGLAYEQYF.

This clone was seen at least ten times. The CDR3 DNA is TGTGCCAGCGGGGACGGCTTGGAGGATACGCAGTATTTT. Protein: CASGDGLEDTQYF. The rearrangement joins TRBV9 to TRBJ2-3, with D perhaps matching TRBD1 or TRBD2 (5 bases each). The CDR3 sequence is 13 residues long. Germline assignment: CDR1 SGDLS and CDR2 YYNGEE. V dropped 7 bases and J dropped 6 bases, with 15 bases sitting between them.

Here the CDR3 reads CSASGGYYTWELFF. The CDR3 coding sequence is TGCAGTGCTAGTGGCGGGTACTATACTTGGGAGCTGTTTTTT. The chain joins TRBV20-1 to TRBJ2-2, with TRBD2 as a possible D gene (5 bases). Germline V gene lookup returns CDR1 DFQATT and CDR2 SNEGSKA (reference sequence). The CDR3 totals 14 residues. Trimming shortened V by 3 bases and J by 9 bases, and 17 bases separated the two germline ends.

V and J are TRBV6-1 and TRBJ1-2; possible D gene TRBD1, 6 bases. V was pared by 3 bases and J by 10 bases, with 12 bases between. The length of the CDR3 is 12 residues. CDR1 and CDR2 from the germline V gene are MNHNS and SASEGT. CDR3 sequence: CASSDWTVFYTF. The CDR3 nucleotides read TGTGCCAGCAGTGACTGGACAGTTTTCTACACCTTC.

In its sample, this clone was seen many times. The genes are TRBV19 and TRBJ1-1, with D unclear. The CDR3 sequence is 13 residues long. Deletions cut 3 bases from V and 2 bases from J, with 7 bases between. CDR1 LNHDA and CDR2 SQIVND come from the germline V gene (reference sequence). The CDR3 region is CASSIEGNTEAFF. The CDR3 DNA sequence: TGTGCCAGTAGTATCGAGGGAAACACTGAAGCTTTCTTT.

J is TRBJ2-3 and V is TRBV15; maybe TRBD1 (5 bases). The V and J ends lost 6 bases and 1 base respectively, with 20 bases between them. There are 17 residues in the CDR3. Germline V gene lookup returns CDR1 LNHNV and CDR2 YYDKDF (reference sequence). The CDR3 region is CATRSPFVGRGTDTQYF. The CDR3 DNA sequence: TGTGCCACCAGGAGCCCCTTCGTGGGCAGGGGCACAGATACGCAGTATTTT.

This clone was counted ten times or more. CDR3 coding DNA: TGTGCCAGTAGTATAAACGTCGGGGAGACCCAGTACTTC. This gives the protein CASSINVGETQYF. This chain joins TRBV19 and TRBJ2-5, with D uncertain. Germline loops: CDR1 LNHDA, CDR2 SQIVND (reference sequence). The V end lost 2 bases, the J end lost 5 bases, and 9 bases lay between the germline ends. CDR3 length: 13 residues.

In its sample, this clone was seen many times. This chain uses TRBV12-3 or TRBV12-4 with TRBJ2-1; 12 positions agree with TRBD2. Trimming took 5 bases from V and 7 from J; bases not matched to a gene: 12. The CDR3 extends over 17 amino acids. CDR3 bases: TGTGCCAGCAGTACTCAGCCGGGACTAGCGGGCCTGAATGAGCAGTTCTTC. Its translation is CASSTQPGLAGLNEQFF.

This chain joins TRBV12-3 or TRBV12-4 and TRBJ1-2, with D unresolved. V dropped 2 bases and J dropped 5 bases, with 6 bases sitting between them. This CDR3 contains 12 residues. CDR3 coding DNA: TGTGCCAGCAGTTTACGGTGTTATGGCTACACCTTC. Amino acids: CASSLRCYGYTF.

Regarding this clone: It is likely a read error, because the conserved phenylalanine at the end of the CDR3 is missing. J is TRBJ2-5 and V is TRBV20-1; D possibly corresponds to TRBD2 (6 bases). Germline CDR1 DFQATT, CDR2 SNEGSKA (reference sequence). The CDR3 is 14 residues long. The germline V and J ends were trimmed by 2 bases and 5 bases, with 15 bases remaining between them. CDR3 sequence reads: CSARLGEARETQYL. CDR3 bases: TGCAGTGCTAGATTGGGGGAGGCCCGGGAGACCCAGTACTTA.

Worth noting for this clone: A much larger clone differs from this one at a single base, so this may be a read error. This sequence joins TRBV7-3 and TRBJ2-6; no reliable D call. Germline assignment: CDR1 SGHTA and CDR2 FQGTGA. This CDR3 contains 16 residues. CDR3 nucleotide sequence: TGTGCCAGCATCTTAGACGCAACCTCTGGGGCCAACGTCCTGACTTTC. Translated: CASILDATSGANVLTF.

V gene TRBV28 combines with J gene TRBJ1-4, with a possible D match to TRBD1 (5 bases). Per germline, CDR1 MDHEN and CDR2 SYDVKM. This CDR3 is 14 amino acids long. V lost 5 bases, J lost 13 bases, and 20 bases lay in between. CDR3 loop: CASSTVGVYDTLFF. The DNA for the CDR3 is TGTGCCAGCAGTACGGTAGGGGTATATGACACACTGTTTTTT.

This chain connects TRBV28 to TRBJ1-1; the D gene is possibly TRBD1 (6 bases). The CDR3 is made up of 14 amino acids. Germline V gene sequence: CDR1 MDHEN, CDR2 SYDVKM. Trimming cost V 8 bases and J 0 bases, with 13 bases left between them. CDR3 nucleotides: TGTGCCAGCCTGCAGGGGAGCATGAACACTGAAGCTTTCTTT. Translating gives CASLQGSMNTEAFF.

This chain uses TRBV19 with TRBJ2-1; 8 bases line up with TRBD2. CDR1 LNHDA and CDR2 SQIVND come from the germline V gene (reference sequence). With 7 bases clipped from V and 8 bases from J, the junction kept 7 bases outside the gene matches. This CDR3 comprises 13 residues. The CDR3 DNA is TGTGCCAGTAAGGGCGGGAGGTTGGATGAGCAGTTCTTC. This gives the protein CASKGGRLDEQFF.

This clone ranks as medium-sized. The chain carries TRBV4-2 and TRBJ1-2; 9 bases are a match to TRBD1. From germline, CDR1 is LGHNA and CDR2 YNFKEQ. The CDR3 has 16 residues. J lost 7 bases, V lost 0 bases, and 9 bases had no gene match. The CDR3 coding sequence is TGTGCCAGCAGCCAAGATCAGGGGGACAGGGTCGGTGGCTACACCTTC. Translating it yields CASSQDQGDRVGGYTF.

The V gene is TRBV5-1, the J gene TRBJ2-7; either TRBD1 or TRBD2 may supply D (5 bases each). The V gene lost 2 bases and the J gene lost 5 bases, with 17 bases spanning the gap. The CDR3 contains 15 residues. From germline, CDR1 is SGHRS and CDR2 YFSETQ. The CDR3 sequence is CASSFDGGASDEQYF. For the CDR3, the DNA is TGCGCCAGCAGCTTTGATGGGGGAGCGTCGGACGAGCAGTACTTC.